This note documents a single TCR beta chain sequence. This specimen belongs to a study of blood T cell repertoires in COVID-19. The V gene lost 2 bases and the J gene lost 5 bases, with 19 bases spanning the gap. The CDR3 sequence is 16 residues long. Looked up from germline, CDR1 is SGHNT and CDR2 is YYREEE (reference sequence). Per the study methods: Nucleated cell number was recorded as an estimate derived from reference gene primer amplification. The protocol was immunoSEQ multiplex PCR, while the TCRdb copy is restricted to in-frame clones and leaves out a portion. V and J calls plus clone size are reproduced from that table; the DNA served to infer D and trimming. The data show hundreds of thousands of clones, with about 90% seen just once and 1.2% held by the top ten. Individuals drawn from around 25 US areas were roughly 18 to 95 years old. Categorization into cohorts depended on clinical history that participants reported.

V is TRBV5-4 and J is TRBJ2-5; D perhaps matches TRBD2 (7 bases). Source material: PBMCs or T cells enriched from blood (not recorded which). This TCR derives from a man under 40 who had recovered from COVID-19. Here the CDR3 reads CASSFQYAGAGETQYF. As DNA, the CDR3 is TGTGCCAGCAGCTTTCAGTATGCGGGGGCCGGGGAGACCCAGTACTTC.